The next 3 T cell receptor beta chains were all read from a single sample in a study of CD8 T cells in ankylosing spondylitis. TCRdb reanalysed the 5' RACE reads using MiXCR and keeps one entry per CDR3 protein. The sample records around 250,000 distinct CDR3 sequences, roughly 32% being singletons. The specimen sequenced was blood, either unsorted or a sorted T cell fraction (not recorded which). Receptors originate from a male donor with ankylosing spondylitis or in good health (not recorded which).

In the case of this clonotype: At one of its ends the junction is not consistent with the germline gene, which may arise from a read error. This sequence joins TRBV10-3 and TRBJ2-5; D possibly corresponds to TRBD2 (7 bases). Germline loops: CDR1 ENHRY, CDR2 SYGVKD. CDR3 length: 12 amino acids. This CDR3 reads CAIGGGAETHYF. CDR3 sequence (DNA): TGTGCAATCGGAGGGGGGGCGGAGACCCACTACTTC.

A few counts support this clonotype. The chain carries TRBV15 and TRBJ2-6; D is unresolved. Between the trimmed V and J ends, which lost 5 bases and 4 bases, there was a span of 18 bases. The CDR3 extends over 17 amino acids. Per the germline V gene, CDR1 is LNHNV and CDR2 is YYDKDF (reference sequence). CDR3 protein: CATSPPPFVSGANVLTF. CDR3 DNA: TGTGCCACCAGCCCTCCCCCATTTGTATCCGGGGCCAACGTCCTGACTTTC.

The CDR3 here is CSVEDTGARNTEAFF. The CDR3 coding sequence is TGCAGCGTTGAAGATACAGGGGCCAGGAACACTGAAGCTTTCTTT. The genes are TRBV29-1 and TRBJ1-1; 7 bases agree with TRBD1. The V and J ends lost 0 bases and 1 base, in that order; junction bases with no gene match: 5. Germline CDR1 and CDR2: SQVTM and ANQGSEA. The CDR3 consists of 15 residues.